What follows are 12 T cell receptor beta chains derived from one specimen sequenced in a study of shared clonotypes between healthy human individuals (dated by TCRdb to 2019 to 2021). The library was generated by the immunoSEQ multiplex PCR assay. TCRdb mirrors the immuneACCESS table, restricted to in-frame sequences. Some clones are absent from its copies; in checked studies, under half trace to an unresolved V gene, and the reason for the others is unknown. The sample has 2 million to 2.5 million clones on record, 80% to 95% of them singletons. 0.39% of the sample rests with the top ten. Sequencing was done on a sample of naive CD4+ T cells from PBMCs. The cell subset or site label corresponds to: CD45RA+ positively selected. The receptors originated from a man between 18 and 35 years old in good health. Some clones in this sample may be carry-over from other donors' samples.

The CDR3 DNA reads TGTGCCAGCAGCGTAGCACGCGACGGGACTAGCGCTCAGAACACCGGGGAGCTGTTTTTT. The encoded protein is CASSVARDGTSAQNTGELFF. The chain carries TRBV9 and TRBJ2-2; 10 nucleotides match TRBD2. There are 20 residues in the CDR3. The V segment lost 0 bases and the J segment 1 base; nucleotides outside the gene matches: 12. Germline V gives CDR1 SGDLS, CDR2 YYNGEE.

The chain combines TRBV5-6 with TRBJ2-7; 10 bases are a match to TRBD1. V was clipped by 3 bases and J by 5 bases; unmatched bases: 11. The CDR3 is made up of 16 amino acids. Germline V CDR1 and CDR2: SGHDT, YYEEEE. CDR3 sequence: CASSSWRGDRGHEQYF. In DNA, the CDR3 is TGTGCCAGCAGCTCCTGGAGAGGGGACAGGGGCCACGAGCAGTACTTC.

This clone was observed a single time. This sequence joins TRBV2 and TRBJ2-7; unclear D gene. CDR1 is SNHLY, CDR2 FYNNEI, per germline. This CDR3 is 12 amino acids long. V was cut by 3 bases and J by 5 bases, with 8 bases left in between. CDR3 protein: CASSDIIHEQYF. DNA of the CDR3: TGTGCCAGCAGTGATATAATCCACGAGCAGTACTTC.

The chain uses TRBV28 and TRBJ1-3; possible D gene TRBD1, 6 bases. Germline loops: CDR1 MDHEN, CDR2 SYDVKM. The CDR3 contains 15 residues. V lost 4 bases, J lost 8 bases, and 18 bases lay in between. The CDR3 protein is CASSSRAGVSDTIYF. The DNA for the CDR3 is TGTGCCAGCAGTTCCCGTGCAGGGGTTAGTGACACCATATATTTT.

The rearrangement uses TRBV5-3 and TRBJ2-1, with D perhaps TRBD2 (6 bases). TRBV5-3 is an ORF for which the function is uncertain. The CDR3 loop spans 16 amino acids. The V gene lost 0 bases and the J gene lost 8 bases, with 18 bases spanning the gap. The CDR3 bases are TGTGCCAGAAGCTTGGGGAGGGTCACGGACGAGGATGAGCAGTTCTTC. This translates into CARSLGRVTDEDEQFF.

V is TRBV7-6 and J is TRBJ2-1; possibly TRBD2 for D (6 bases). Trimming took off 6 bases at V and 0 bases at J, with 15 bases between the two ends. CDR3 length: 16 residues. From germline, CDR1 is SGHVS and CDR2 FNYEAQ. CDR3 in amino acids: CASSSRGWSSYNEQFF. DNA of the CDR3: TGTGCCAGCAGTTCCCGGGGGTGGAGCTCCTACAATGAGCAGTTCTTC.

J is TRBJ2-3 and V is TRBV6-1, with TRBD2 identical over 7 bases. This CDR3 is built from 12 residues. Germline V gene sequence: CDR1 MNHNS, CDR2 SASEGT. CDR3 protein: CGTRFLVDTQYF. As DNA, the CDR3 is TGTGGGACTAGGTTCTTGGTGGATACGCAGTATTTT.

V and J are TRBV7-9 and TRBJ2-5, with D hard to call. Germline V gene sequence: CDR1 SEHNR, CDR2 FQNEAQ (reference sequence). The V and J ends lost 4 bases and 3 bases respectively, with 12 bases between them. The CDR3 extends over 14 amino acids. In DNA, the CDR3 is TGTGCCAGCAGCTCCCGGGTTACTAAAGAGACCCAGTACTTC. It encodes CASSSRVTKETQYF.

CDR3 DNA: TGCGCCAGCAGCTTTACTAGCGGGACCTCGGATACGCAGTATTTT. It specifies CASSFTSGTSDTQYF. The rearrangement uses TRBV5-1 and TRBJ2-3; 10 positions match TRBD2. The V gene end was trimmed by 2 bases and the J gene end by 6 bases; junction bases not matched to a gene: 6. The CDR3 extends over 15 amino acids. Germline V gene data show CDR1 as SGHRS and CDR2 as YFSETQ.

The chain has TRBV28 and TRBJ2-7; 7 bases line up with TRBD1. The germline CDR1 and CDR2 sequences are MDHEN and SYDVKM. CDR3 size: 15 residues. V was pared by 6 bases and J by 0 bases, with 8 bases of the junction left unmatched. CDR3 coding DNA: TGTGCCAGCAGCCGCGACAGGGTTCCCTCCTACGAGCAGTACTTC. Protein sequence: CASSRDRVPSYEQYF. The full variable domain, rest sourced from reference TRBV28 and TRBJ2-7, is DVKVTQSSRYLVKRTGEKVFLECVQDMDHENMFWYRQDPGLGLRLIYFSYDVKMKEKGDIPEGYSVSREKKERFSLILESASTNQTSMYLCASSRDRVPSYEQYFGPGTRLTVT.

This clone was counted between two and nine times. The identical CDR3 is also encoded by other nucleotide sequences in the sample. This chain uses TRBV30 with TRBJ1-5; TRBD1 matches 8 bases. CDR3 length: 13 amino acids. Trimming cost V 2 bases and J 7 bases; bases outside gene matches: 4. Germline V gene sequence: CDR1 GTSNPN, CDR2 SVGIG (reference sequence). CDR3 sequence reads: CAWSPGGGQPQHF. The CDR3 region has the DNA TGTGCCTGGAGTCCAGGGGGCGGGCAGCCCCAGCATTTT. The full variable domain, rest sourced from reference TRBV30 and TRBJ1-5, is SQTIHQWPATLVQPVGSPLSLECTVEGTSNPNLYWYRQAAGRGLQLLFYSVGIGQISSEVPQNLSASRPQDRQFILSSKKLLLSDSGFYLCAWSPGGGQPQHFGDGTRLSIL.

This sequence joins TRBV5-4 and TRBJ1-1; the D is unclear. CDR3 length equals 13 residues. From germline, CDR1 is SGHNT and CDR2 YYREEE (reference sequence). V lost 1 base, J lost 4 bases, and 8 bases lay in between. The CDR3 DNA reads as TGTGCCAGCAGCTTGCCGGGAGGCACTGAAGCTTTCTTT. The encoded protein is CASSLPGGTEAFF.